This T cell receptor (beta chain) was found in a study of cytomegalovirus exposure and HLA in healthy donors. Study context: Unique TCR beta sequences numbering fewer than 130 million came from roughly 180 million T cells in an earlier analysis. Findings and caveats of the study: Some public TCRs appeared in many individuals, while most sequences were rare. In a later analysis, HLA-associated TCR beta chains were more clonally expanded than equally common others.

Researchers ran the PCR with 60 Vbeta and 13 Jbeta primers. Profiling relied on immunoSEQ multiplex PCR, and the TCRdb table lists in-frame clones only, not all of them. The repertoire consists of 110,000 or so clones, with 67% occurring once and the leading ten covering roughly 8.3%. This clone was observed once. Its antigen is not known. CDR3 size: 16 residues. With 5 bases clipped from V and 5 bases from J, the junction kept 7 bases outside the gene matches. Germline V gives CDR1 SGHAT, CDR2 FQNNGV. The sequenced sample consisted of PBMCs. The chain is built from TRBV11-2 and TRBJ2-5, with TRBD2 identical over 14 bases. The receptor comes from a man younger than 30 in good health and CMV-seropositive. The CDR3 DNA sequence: TGTGCCAGCAGCGAGGGACTAGCGGGGGTCGGGGAGACCCAGTACTTC. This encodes CASSEGLAGVGETQYF.